One sample yielded the 7 T cell receptor beta chains listed below, sequenced in a study of control samples from healthy donors and cancer patients. Only in-frame clones appear in the TCRdb table, and some are missing; sequencing was by immunoSEQ multiplex PCR. The sample records about 82,000 clones, around 87% being singletons. The sequenced material came from blood. The source of these receptors is a man aged 45-65 years in good health.

The chain combines TRBV2 with TRBJ1-5; D is perhaps TRBD1 (6 bases). The CDR3 is 13 residues long. The V and J ends lost 6 bases and 7 bases respectively, with 13 bases between them. Per germline, CDR1 SNHLY and CDR2 FYNNEI. CDR3 sequence reads: CASRKDSSQPQHF. Here the CDR3 DNA reads TGTGCCAGCAGAAAGGACAGCAGCCAGCCCCAGCATTTT.

The J gene is TRBJ1-6, the V gene TRBV5-6; TRBD1 aligns across 7 bases. This CDR3 has 15 amino acids. The germline V gene encodes CDR1 SGHDT and CDR2 YYEEEE. V lost 4 bases to trimming and J lost 8 bases; unmatched junction nucleotides: 9. The CDR3 DNA reads TGTGCCAGCAGCACCACAGGGGTTGGCGATTCACCCCTCCACTTT. Translated: CASSTTGVGDSPLHF.

There are a few counts of this clone. V and J are TRBV4-3 and TRBJ1-1; D is uncertain. CDR3 length: 14 residues. V was trimmed by 4 bases and J by 1 base, leaving 10 bases between them. CDR1 is LGHNA, CDR2 YSLEER, per germline. The CDR3 DNA sequence: TGCGCCAGCAGCCCTTCATGGGAGAACACTGAAGCTTTCTTT. Translation: CASSPSWENTEAFF.

The rearrangement joins TRBV15 to TRBJ2-3; 9 bases line up with TRBD2. Looked up from germline, CDR1 is LNHNV and CDR2 is YYDKDF (reference sequence). V lost 0 bases, J lost 3 bases, and 4 bases stayed unmatched. CDR3 length: 16 amino acids. CDR3 loop: CATSRDLAGGTDTQYF. DNA for the CDR3: TGTGCCACCAGCAGAGATTTGGCGGGAGGGACAGATACGCAGTATTTT.

The chain has TRBV12-3 or TRBV12-4 and TRBJ2-7; no reliable D call. V lost 5 bases and J 9 bases, leaving 11 bases between the germline ends. There are 11 residues in the CDR3. The CDR3 spells CASSADRAQYF. The CDR3 DNA reads as TGTGCCAGCAGTGCGGACCGGGCGCAGTACTTC.

The V and J genes are TRBV10-3 and TRBJ1-6; D unresolved. V was cut by 2 bases and J by 5 bases, with 4 bases left in between. CDR3 length: 13 amino acids. CDR1 ENHRY and CDR2 SYGVKD come from the germline V gene. The CDR3 nucleotides read TGTGCCATCAGTGAGCAGGATAATTCACCCCTCCACTTT. Amino acid sequence: CAISEQDNSPLHF.

The chain uses TRBV6-2 or TRBV6-3 and TRBJ2-1; tentatively, D is TRBD2 (6 bases). V lost 5 bases and J lost 7, with 12 bases in between. Germline V gene data show CDR1 as MNHEY and CDR2 as SVGEGT. The CDR3 length is 13 residues. The CDR3 DNA reads as TGTGCCAGCAGTCGAAGTGGGGGGAATGAGCAGTTCTTC. This codes for CASSRSGGNEQFF.